This T cell receptor (beta chain) appears in the sequencing data of a study of shared clonotypes between healthy human individuals (TCRdb year 2020). Broadly, across the study: A few men and a couple of women, aged 18 to 49 years, made up the cohort. To increase sequencing depth and limit assay-specific biases, TCR repertoire library preparation and sequencing were carried out by different laboratories using diverse techniques. To estimate repertoire size and how much clonotypes are shared between individuals, the study performed deep sequencing of blood TCR repertoires from five healthy adults. Per donor, leukapheresis produced somewhere between about 0.85 and 9.5 billion PBMCs. For each donor, CD4 naive and CD4 memory were each run on three plates, CD8 naive on two plates, and CD8 memory on one plate. Paper-wide results and their limitations: Compared with non-shared clonotypes, the clonotypes found in all four sorted-subset donors had higher generation probabilities. Based on pairwise subsampling, the degree of clonotype sharing among donors was expected to be affected by sequencing depth. The small number of donors limited the genetic and exposure-history diversity represented. Rarefaction of sorted-subset datasets indicated incomplete sequencing despite the large sequencing depth. Sharing across a handful of donors was observed for approximately 4.6% of naive CD4, 3% to 4% of naive CD8, about 2.5% of memory CD4, and around 0.44% of memory CD8 clonotypes. Sampling was restricted to blood, and TCR repertoires in tissue are likely to differ from TCR repertoires in blood. Estimated clonotype richness was generally larger for naive than for memory subsets.

As concerns this clone: Its recognized antigen is unknown. No much larger clone exists at a distance of one base, and base qualities are not known.

Using the deep immunoSEQ assay, TCR CDR3 regions were amplified from genomic DNA by multiplex PCR. Extracted genomic DNA from each cell subset was distributed evenly across all wells of several immunoSEQ 96-well plates, and each plate was treated as a replicate. For sorted subsets, around 0.2 ug of genomic DNA, equivalent to around 31,000 T cell genomes, went into each replicate PCR. Purified libraries were measured with a Qubit 3.0 fluorometer, size-checked on a Bioanalyzer 2100, and measured again with the KAPA Library Quantification kit. Each immunoSEQ 96-well plate was sequenced on its own single-read 150-cycle Illumina NextSeq 550 flow cell. The source study handled its data this way. Because the immunoSEQ output held only junctional sequences and lacked quality scores, the filtering could not match the filtering applied to full-length reads. Sequences were annotated with PyIR, a Python wrapper for IgBLAST v1.9, using IMGT germline references to assign V/J genes and CDR3. Reads with weak V/J assignments (E-value above 1e-6), missing CDR3, stop codons, out-of-frame junctions, or ambiguous translated residues were removed. V3J clonotypes were defined as sequences sharing the same inferred V gene, J gene, and CDR3 amino acid sequence. Percentage overlap between repertoires was computed as shared unique clonotypes divided by the size of the smaller repertoire. Richness of each repertoire was evaluated using RTK rarefaction, the Chao1 estimator, and Recon v2.1 estimates of unobserved clonotypes. Generation probabilities were computed with OLGA for all TCRbeta clonotypes obtained by the gDNA method from several donors. Entries here come from immuneACCESS through TCRdb and include only in-frame sequences with V and J called. Some clones fail to appear in such tables; in the studies checked, an unresolved V gene covers under half of the shortfall, and the cause of the remainder is unknown. V, J and clone size reflect that table, while D and trimming were determined from the DNA. The sample table records 2,100,000 or so clones; almost 96% of these occur just once. The ten largest make up roughly 0.13% of the sample.

CDR1 and CDR2 are drawn from the germline V gene: SGHDT, YYEEEE. There are 14 amino acids in the CDR3, from cysteine to phenylalanine inclusive. The DNA shown is the 42-base CDR3, in frame from base 1. V loses 4 bases of germline sequence and J loses 5 bases, and the interval between the two ends is 12 bases. Donors were healthy HIV-negative adults with no recently reported acute infections or vaccinations. Every donor was a Caucasian adult living in Nashville, Tennessee, USA. CD4+ T cells were enriched by magnetic negative selection, after which naive cells were positively selected on CD45RA and the negative fraction was taken as the memory subset. Blood was obtained by leukapheresis, after which PBMCs were separated by Ficoll-Histopaque density gradient centrifugation and cryopreserved in liquid nitrogen vapor phase. Analytical flow cytometry was used to check the purity and quantity of each magnetically sorted T cell population. From each sorted fraction, genomic DNA was isolated and quantified by UV absorbance on a Nanodrop 2000c.

This sequence uses TRBV5-6 and TRBJ1-4; a tentative D call is TRBD1 (6 bases match). The clonotype comes from a man younger than 30 in good health. The sample consisted of naive CD4+ T cells sorted from blood. The cell subset or site label for this specimen denotes: CD45RA+ positively selected. The CDR3 loop reads CASSVQGLNEKLFF. The nucleotide sequence is TGTGCCAGCAGCGTACAGGGTTTAAATGAAAAACTGTTTTTT.